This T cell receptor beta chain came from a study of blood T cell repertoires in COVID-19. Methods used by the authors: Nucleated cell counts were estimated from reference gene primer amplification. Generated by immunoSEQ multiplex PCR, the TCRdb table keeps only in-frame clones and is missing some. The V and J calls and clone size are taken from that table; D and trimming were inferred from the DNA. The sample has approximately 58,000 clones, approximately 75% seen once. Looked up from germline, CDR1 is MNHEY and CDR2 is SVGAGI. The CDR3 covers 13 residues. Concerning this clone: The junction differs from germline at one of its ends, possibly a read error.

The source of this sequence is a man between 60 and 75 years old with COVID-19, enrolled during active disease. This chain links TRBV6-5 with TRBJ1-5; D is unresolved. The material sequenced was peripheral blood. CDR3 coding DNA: TGTGCCAGCAAGGCAGCGATAAATCAACCCCAGCATTTT. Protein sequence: CASKAAINQPQHF.